This TCR beta chain was identified in a study of cytomegalovirus exposure and HLA in healthy donors (dated by TCRdb to 2016 to 2017). Context from the whole study: According to a later analysis, the approximately 120 validation repertoires were produced on the same platform as the approximately 620 repertoires of the first cohort. The study aimed to test whether cataloging public T cell receptors could reveal signatures of past pathogen exposure. Along with the approximately 650-subject first cohort, a separate validation cohort of over a hundred different subjects was used. The study combined high-throughput TCR immunosequencing, statistical association of individual TCRs with disease status, and machine learning to predict cytomegalovirus infection status. Here is what the overall study found, with its caveats: The classifier was reported to diagnose cytomegalovirus status with high specificity and sensitivity in both the original cohort and the validation cohort. In the study, some 160 TCR beta chains were listed as associated with cytomegalovirus. A few of the identified cytomegalovirus-associated TCR beta chains were confirmed in vitro to be specific for cytomegalovirus antigens. Across donors, most TCR sequences were observed very rarely, whereas some public TCRs were present in many individuals. A later analysis found that TCRs clustered in the first cohort also tended to co-occur in the 120 validation repertoires, with approximately 95% of cluster scores above 0. The validation cohort had no HLA typing available for a later analysis, so co-occurrence within that cohort was assessed over all 130 or so repertoires. According to the authors, the approach could potentially be generalized to other disease states and immunological phenotypes.

Remarks on this clone: This receptor's antigen is unknown. It has no much larger one-base neighbor in the sample; base qualities were not kept.

CDR1 and CDR2 are read off the germline V gene as MDHEN and SYDVKM. Cut back by 2 bases and 4 bases, the V and J ends lie 15 bases apart. There are 15 amino acids in the CDR3, from cysteine to phenylalanine inclusive. CDR3 DNA only is kept here, 45 bases in frame from base 1. The library was built by means of the immunoSEQ multiplex PCR assay. The paper's data handling went like this. A statistical classification framework was developed to diagnose cytomegalovirus status using the catalog of TCR beta chain sequences. Imported from immuneACCESS, the table was reduced by TCRdb to in-frame sequences with V and J called. These copies leave out some clones; in studies compared against another copy, an unresolved V gene accounts for under half, and the cause of the remainder is not known. The DNA was the basis for D and trimming; V, J and clone size are from that table. The sample contains fewer than 250,000 clones, over 75% of them found a single time. 2% to 2.5% of the sample goes to the ten largest clones.

Donors formed part of the validation cohort, which comprised some 120 subjects and was distinct from the first cohort of under 850 subjects. The chain couples TRBV28 to TRBJ2-7; possibly the D gene is TRBD2, per 5 matching bases. Input material: PBMCs. This receptor was identified in a young woman in good health and CMV-seropositive. The CDR3: CASSLVRGTGYEQYF. The DNA reads as follows: TGTGCCAGCAGTTTAGTCCGGGGTACGGGGTACGAGCAGTACTTC.